Following are 5 T cell receptor beta chains from one sample sequenced in a study of blood T cell repertoires in COVID-19. Only in-frame clones appear in the TCRdb table, and some are missing; sequencing was by immunoSEQ multiplex PCR. Found here are 200,000 to 250,000 clones, approximately 84% of them singletons; the top ten hold 2.9%. Sequenced: peripheral blood. All receptors derive from a man aged 50 to 59 who had recovered from COVID-19.

The chain is built from TRBV7-9 and TRBJ2-1; possibly TRBD1 for D (6 bases). CDR3 length: 14 residues. Per germline, CDR1 SEHNR and CDR2 FQNEAQ (reference sequence). Trimming left V 2 bases short and J 8 bases short, with 13 bases between. CDR3 sequence (DNA): TGTGCCAGCAGCTTATTGACAGGCCCGGATGAGCAGTTCTTC. This gives the protein CASSLLTGPDEQFF.

This chain joins TRBV24-1 and TRBJ2-5; perhaps TRBD1 as D (6 bases). This CDR3 has 14 residues. Germline CDR1 is KGHDR and CDR2 is SFDVKD. V was trimmed by 0 bases and J by 5 bases, leaving 9 bases between them. The CDR3 coding sequence is TGTGCCACCAGTGATTTGGGGCAGGGGGAGACCCAGTACTTC. Its protein product is CATSDLGQGETQYF.

In its sample, this clone was seen a few times. This sequence joins TRBV15 and TRBJ1-5; 7 nucleotides line up with TRBD1. There are 15 residues in the CDR3. CDR1 is LNHNV and CDR2 is YYDKDF in the germline V gene (reference sequence). Germline trimming cut 2 bases from V and 1 base from J; bases unmatched to any gene: 2. The CDR3 DNA is TGTGCCACCAGCAGAACAGGGGCGAGCAATCAGCCCCAGCATTTT. This gives the protein CATSRTGASNQPQHF. Together with reference TRBV15 and TRBJ1-5, the CDR3 gives the full variable domain: DAMVIQNPRYQVTQFGKPVTLSCSQTLNHNVMYWYQQKSSQAPKLLFHYYDKDFNNEADTPDNFQSRRPNTSFCFLDIRSPGLGDTAMYLCATSRTGASNQPQHFGDGTRLSIL.

The chain employs TRBV6-2 or TRBV6-3 and TRBJ2-3, with D perhaps TRBD2 (6 bases). The ends were cut back, 0 bases at V and 4 bases at J, with 11 bases in the middle. Germline V gene lookup returns CDR1 MNHEY and CDR2 SVGEGT. The CDR3 length is 15 residues. Written as DNA, the CDR3 is TGTGCCAGCAGTTACTCGACGGGAGTGGCAGATACGCAGTATTTT. It codes for CASSYSTGVADTQYF.

The rearrangement links TRBV11-2 to TRBJ2-7; D is perhaps TRBD2 (5 bases). This CDR3 spans 13 amino acids. Germline assignment: CDR1 SGHAT and CDR2 FQNNGV. The V end was cut by 5 bases, the J end by 3 bases, with 11 bases between. The chain's CDR3 is CASSPREGYEQYF. The CDR3 DNA follows: TGTGCCAGCAGCCCCCGAGAGGGCTACGAGCAGTACTTC.